The T cell receptor beta chain under discussion was sequenced for a study of T cell responses to AZD1222 COVID-19 vaccine. This clone was seen once. Its antigen is not identified. Sequencing used immunoSEQ multiplex PCR; TCRdb keeps in-frame clones, though not all of them. The sample comprises 150,000 or so clones, 92% of which are singletons, and 1% to 1.5% rests with the top ten. Study-level results: There were mostly white British donors and more females than males, and clonal diversity was possibly underestimated. Epitopes outside B.1.351 and B.1.1.7 mutated regions reportedly drew nearly half of spike TCRs. The breadth and depth of Spike-specific TCRs increased once two AZD1222 doses had been given.

The input for sequencing was peripheral blood, taken 28 days after the second AZD1222 dose. The receptor's source is an adult who received the AZD1222 COVID-19 vaccine.

The CDR3 DNA follows: TGTGCCAGCAGCTCCAGGGGTCTAGGCGAGCAGTACTTC. It specifies CASSSRGLGEQYF. The V call is TRBV11-2, the J call TRBJ2-7; D might be TRBD1 (6 bases). CDR1 is SGHAT and CDR2 is FQNNGV in the germline V gene. The length of the CDR3 is 13 residues. The V gene lost 4 bases and the J gene lost 6 bases, with 13 bases spanning the gap.